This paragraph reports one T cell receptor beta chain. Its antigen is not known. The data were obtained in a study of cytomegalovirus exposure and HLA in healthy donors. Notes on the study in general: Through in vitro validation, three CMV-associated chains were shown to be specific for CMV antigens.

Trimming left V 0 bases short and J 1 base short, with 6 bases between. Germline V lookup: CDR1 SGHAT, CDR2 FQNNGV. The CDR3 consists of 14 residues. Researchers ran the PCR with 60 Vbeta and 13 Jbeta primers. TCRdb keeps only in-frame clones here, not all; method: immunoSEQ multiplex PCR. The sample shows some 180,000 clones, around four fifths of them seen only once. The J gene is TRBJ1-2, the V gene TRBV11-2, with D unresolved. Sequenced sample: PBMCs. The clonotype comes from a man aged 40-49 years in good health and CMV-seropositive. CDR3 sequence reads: CASSLENSNYGYTF. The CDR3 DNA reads TGTGCCAGCAGCTTAGAGAACAGTAACTATGGCTACACCTTC.